This T cell receptor beta chain is from a study of blood T cell repertoires in COVID-19. Repertoires were generated with immunoSEQ multiplex PCR, while TCRdb's copy carries only in-frame clones and drops some. The sample includes 35,000 to 55,000 clones, 90% to 95% of them seen just once. V shed 3 bases and J 0 bases; nucleotides not matched to a gene: 1. This CDR3 is built from 16 residues. CDR1 and CDR2 (germline): SGDLS, YYNGEE. The receptor comes from a human donor in a cohort sampled during active COVID-19. The source material was peripheral blood. This chain links TRBV9 with TRBJ2-1; the match to TRBD2 covers 12 bases. The CDR3 region has the DNA TGTGCCAGCAGCGCGACTAGCGGGGGCTCCTACAATGAGCAGTTCTTC. This codes for CASSATSGGSYNEQFF.